The T cell receptor (beta chain) described here comes from a study of shared clonotypes between healthy human individuals. Study observations and caveats: Though the depth was large, rarefaction showed that sorted-subset sequencing was incomplete.

Only in-frame clones appear in the TCRdb table, and some are missing; sequencing was by immunoSEQ multiplex PCR. In the table there are more than 550,000 clones, about 90% of which are singletons. Germline V gene data show CDR1 as SGHTA and CDR2 as FQGTGA. CDR3 length equals 15 residues. For this clone: Its specificity is unknown. One junction end does not reproduce the germline sequence, and a read error may be involved.

The TCR originated in a man aged 18 to 30 in good health. Some clones in this sample may be carry-over from other donors' samples. The chain is built from TRBV7-3 and TRBJ2-7; 7 bases align to TRBD1. Sequencing was done on a sample of memory CD8+ T cells from PBMCs. The sample's subset: CD45RO+ cells pooled with CCR7-negative TemRA cells. CDR3 amino acids: CASSLTGAPDYEQYF. The CDR3 region has the DNA TGTGCCAGCAGCCTAACAGGGGCCCCAGACTACGAGCAGTACTTC.